Listed below are T cell receptor beta chains from one sample, sequenced in a study of T-cell memory formation after mild COVID-19. TCRdb fed the 5' RACE reads into MiXCR, producing one record per CDR3 protein. The sample consists of some 260,000 distinct CDR3 sequences, about 16% of them appearing once. Sequenced sample: PBMCs or a T cell subset sorted from them (not recorded which). These receptors came from a man aged 18 to 29 who had mild COVID-19 (a few samples of this study predate the infection). Cell type and time point are not known. Each CDR3 is given with its conserved first and last residue. D genes are given only for firm matches. A clone size is listed for some rows: how often the clone was seen (once, few, many), or a class if it is expanded.

>NA|TRBJ1-5|TRBV2|NA
TGTGCCAGCAGTCTGCTACAGGGAGGCAATCAGCCCCAGCATTTT
CASSLLQGGNQPQHF
>TRBD1|TRBJ2-5|TRBV5-1|NA
TGCGCCAGCAGCGTCGCAGGGGAGATACAGGGGGAGACCCAGTACTTC
CASSVAGEIQGETQYF
>TRBD2|TRBJ2-3|TRBV9|few
TGTGCCAGCAGCGTTTTGCGGGGGGGCAGAAGCACAGATACGCAGTATTTT
CASSVLRGGRSTDTQYF
>NA|TRBJ1-2|TRBV11-2|NA
TGTGCCAGCAGCTTGCCCCTGGGGTATGGCTACACCTTC
CASSLPLGYGYTF
>NA|TRBJ1-4|TRBV21-1|few
TGTGCCAGCAGCAAACGACTACTTGGGGGGGCCGCCGCAACTAATGAAAAACTGTTTTTT
CASSKRLLGGAAATNEKLFF
>NA|TRBJ2-3|TRBV5-1|many
TGTGCCAGCAGCGTGACGGGGGATACGCAGTATTTT
CASSVTGDTQYF
>NA|TRBJ1-2|TRBV5-4|NA
TGTGCCAGCAGCTCGTTAAGACCGGACACCTTC
CASSSLRPDTF
>TRBD1|TRBJ2-3|TRBV10-3|NA
TGTGCCATCAGCTCCGGGGACAGGGGCATCACAGATACGCAGTATTTT
CAISSGDRGITDTQYF
>TRBD2|TRBJ2-1|TRBV4-2|few
TGTGCCAGCAGCCAGCAATCAGGGACTAGCGATGAGCAGTTCTTC
CASSQQSGTSDEQFF
>TRBD1|TRBJ1-4|TRBV6-5|many
TGTGCCAGCAGTAACCCCGGGACAGATAATGAAAAACTGTTTTTT
CASSNPGTDNEKLFF
>NA|TRBJ2-6|TRBV6-2/TRBV6-3|NA
TGTGCCAGCAGACACAGAGTCTCTGGGGCCAACGTCCTGACTTTC
CASRHRVSGANVLTF
>NA|TRBJ1-3|TRBV7-8|NA
TGTGCCAGCAGCTCATCCCGGGCTGGAAACACCATATATTTT
CASSSSRAGNTIYF
>NA|TRBJ1-1|TRBV2|NA
TGTGCCAGCAGTGACAAGGGGGGCTGGAACACTGAAGCTTTCTTT
CASSDKGGWNTEAFF
>NA|TRBJ1-1|TRBV7-9|NA
TGTGCCAGCAGCCCGGTGGGGGGGACGAACACTGAAGCTTTCTTT
CASSPVGGTNTEAFF
>TRBD1|TRBJ1-2|TRBV5-1|NA
TGCGCCAGCAAGCTTGGGACAGCAGACTATGGCTACACCTTC
CASKLGTADYGYTF
>NA|TRBJ2-3|TRBV20-1|few
TGCAGTGCCCCGGGGCTGGCAAGCACAGATACGCAGTATTTT
CSAPGLASTDTQYF
>TRBD1|TRBJ2-2|TRBV5-1|few
TGCGCCAGCAGCCGGGACAGGGGGCGGAACGGGGAGCTGTTTTTT
CASSRDRGRNGELFF
>NA|TRBJ1-1|TRBV18|few
TGTGCCAGCTCGGGACGGCGGAACACTGAAGCTTTCTTT
CASSGRRNTEAFF
>NA|TRBJ2-1|TRBV5-1|NA
TGCGCCAGCAGCTTGGATGGGGGGATCTCCTACAATGAGCAGTTCTTC
CASSLDGGISYNEQFF
>TRBD1|TRBJ1-1|TRBV5-1|few
TGCGCCAGCAGCTCCTCGGGGACAGGGGTGAATCCTGAAGCTTTCTTT
CASSSSGTGVNPEAFF
>NA|TRBJ1-5|TRBV5-4|NA
TGTGCCAGCAGCTTGGGGGGAGGGCAGGACAATCAGCCCCAGCATTTT
CASSLGGGQDNQPQHF
>TRBD2|TRBJ2-5|TRBV28|NA
TGTGCCAGCAGCCCCACTCGGCGGGGGGCCCAGTACTTC
CASSPTRRGAQYF
>TRBD1|TRBJ2-7|TRBV5-1|few
TGCGCCAGCAGCTCCTGGGGACAGGGTTTCCACGAGCAGTACTTC
CASSSWGQGFHEQYF
>NA|TRBJ1-2|TRBV7-9|NA
TGTGCCAGCAGCCCGGGACCTCGCTATGGCTACACCTTC
CASSPGPRYGYTF
>NA|TRBJ2-6|TRBV7-3|NA
TGTGCCAGCAGCCCGACTACTGGGGCCAACGTCCTGACTTTC
CASSPTTGANVLTF
>TRBD2|TRBJ2-3|TRBV4-1|NA
TGCGCCAGCAGCCAACTGTCCCTAGCGGGGGGGCGAGCAGATACGCAGTATTTT
CASSQLSLAGGRADTQYF
>TRBD2|TRBJ2-3|TRBV7-2|few
TGTGCCAGCAGCTTCCTAGCGGTGAGCACAGATACGCAGTATTTT
CASSFLAVSTDTQYF
>NA|TRBJ1-2|TRBV6-5|few
TGTGCCAGCAGCCGCCGGGAATGGGGGAACTATGGCTACACCTTC
CASSRREWGNYGYTF